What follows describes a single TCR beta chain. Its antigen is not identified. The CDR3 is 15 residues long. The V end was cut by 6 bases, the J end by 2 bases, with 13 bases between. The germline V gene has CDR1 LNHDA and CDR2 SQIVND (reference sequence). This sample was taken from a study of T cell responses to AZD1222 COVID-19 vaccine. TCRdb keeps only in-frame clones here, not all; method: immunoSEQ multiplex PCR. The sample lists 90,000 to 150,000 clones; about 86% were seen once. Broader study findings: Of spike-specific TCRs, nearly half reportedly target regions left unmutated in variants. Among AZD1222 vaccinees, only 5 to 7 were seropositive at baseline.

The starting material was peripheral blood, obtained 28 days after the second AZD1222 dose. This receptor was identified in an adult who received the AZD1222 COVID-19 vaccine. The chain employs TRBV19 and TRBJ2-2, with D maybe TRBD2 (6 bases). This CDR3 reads CASRDYTHNTGELFF. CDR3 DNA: TGTGCCAGTAGGGACTATACACATAACACCGGGGAGCTGTTTTTT. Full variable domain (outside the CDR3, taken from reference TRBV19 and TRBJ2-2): DGGITQSPKYLFRKEGQNVTLSCEQNLNHDAMYWYRQDPGQGLRLIYYSQIVNDFQKGDIAEGYSVSREKKESFPLTVTSAQKNPTAFYLCASRDYTHNTGELFFGEGSRLTVL.